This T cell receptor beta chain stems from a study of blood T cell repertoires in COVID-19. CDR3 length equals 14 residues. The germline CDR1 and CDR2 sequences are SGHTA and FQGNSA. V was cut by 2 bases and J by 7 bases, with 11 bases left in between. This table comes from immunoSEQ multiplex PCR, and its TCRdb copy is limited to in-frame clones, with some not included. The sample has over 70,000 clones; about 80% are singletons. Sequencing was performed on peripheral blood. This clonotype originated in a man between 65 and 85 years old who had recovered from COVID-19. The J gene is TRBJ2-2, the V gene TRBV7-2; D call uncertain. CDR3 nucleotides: TGTGCCAGCAGCTTATTTTTAGAGCGCGGGGAGCTGTTTTTT. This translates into CASSLFLERGELFF.